Presented here are 24 T cell receptor beta chains from one specimen sequenced in a study of blood T cell repertoires in COVID-19. Profiled with immunoSEQ multiplex PCR; TCRdb holds only in-frame clones, not every one. The sample holds about 210,000 clones; 81% are singletons and the top ten take around 8.9%. Sequencing was carried out using PBMCs or T cells enriched from blood (not recorded which). The receptor source for this set is a woman aged 50 to 65 with acute COVID-19.

This clone turned up a few times. The chain is built from TRBV9 and TRBJ1-4, with a tentative D call TRBD1 (5 bases). Germline CDR1 and CDR2: SGDLS and YYNGEE. V was pared by 0 bases and J by 8 bases, with 11 bases between. The length of the CDR3 is 14 residues. This chain's CDR3 is CASSVDHGGEKLFF. The CDR3 region has the DNA TGTGCCAGCAGCGTAGACCACGGGGGGGAAAAACTGTTTTTT. The full variable domain, rest sourced from reference TRBV9 and TRBJ1-4, is DSGVTQTPKHLITATGQRVTLRCSPRSGDLSVYWYQQSLDQGLQFLIQYYNGEERAKGNILERFSAQQFPDLHSELNLSSLELGDSALYFCASSVDHGGEKLFFGSGTQLSVL.

The chain recombines TRBV5-1 with TRBJ2-2; perhaps TRBD2 as D (6 bases). Germline CDR1 and CDR2: SGHRS and YFSETQ. V was pared by 8 bases and J by 6 bases, with 20 bases between. CDR3 length: 15 amino acids. The CDR3 DNA sequence: TGCGCCAGTAAACCGGGACTGGGGGGATCCGGGGAGCTGTTTTTT. Protein product: CASKPGLGGSGELFF.

J is TRBJ2-6 and V is TRBV20-1; D uncertain. This CDR3 is 17 amino acids long. Trimming took off 3 bases at V and 1 base at J, with 16 bases between the two ends. Germline-derived CDR1 and CDR2 are DFQATT and SNEGSKA (reference sequence). CDR3 sequence (DNA): TGCAGTGCTAGTTTGGGCGTATTTCCGTCTGGGGCCAACGTCCTGACTTTC. Residues: CSASLGVFPSGANVLTF.

This chain connects TRBV10-3 to TRBJ2-7; TRBD1 agrees at 7 bases. CDR1 is ENHRY, CDR2 SYGVKD, per germline. The length of the CDR3 is 15 residues. V lost 2 bases and J lost 0; bases outside the gene matches: 4. The CDR3 spells CAISEAWDSSYEQYF. CDR3 bases: TGTGCCATCAGTGAGGCTTGGGACAGCTCCTACGAGCAGTACTTC.

This clone has a handful of counts. The rearrangement joins TRBV7-2 to TRBJ2-7; 7 nucleotides line up with TRBD2. The CDR3 is 15 amino acids. V dropped 5 bases and J dropped 1; count of bases not matched to a gene: 8. CDR1 and CDR2 (germline): SGHTA, FQGNSA. CDR3 sequence: CASSDSGGRSYEQYF. CDR3 coding DNA: TGTGCCAGCAGCGATTCCGGGGGGAGGTCCTACGAGCAGTACTTC.

V usage is TRBV9 and J usage is TRBJ2-7; 13 nucleotides agree with TRBD2. Germline V gene data show CDR1 as SGDLS and CDR2 as YYNGEE. There are 15 residues in the CDR3. The trim removed 3 bases at V and 2 bases at J, leaving 2 bases unmatched. The CDR3 sequence is CASSATSGGAYEQYF. CDR3 nucleotides: TGTGCCAGCAGCGCAACTAGCGGGGGGGCCTACGAGCAGTACTTC.

A remark on this clone: This same CDR3 is encoded by further DNA sequences in the sample. This rearrangement joins TRBV3-1 (or the pseudogene TRBV3-2) to TRBJ2-7; 8 positions agree with TRBD1. The CDR3 covers 13 residues. Looked up from germline, CDR1 is LGHDT and CDR2 is YNNKEL (reference sequence). V lost 3 bases, J lost 4 bases, and 2 bases stayed unmatched. The CDR3, as DNA: TGTGCCAGCAGCCAGCAGGGGGCGTACGAGCAGTACTTC. This sequence encodes CASSQQGAYEQYF.

The V gene is TRBV7-2, the J gene TRBJ2-7; 8 bases are a match to TRBD2. J gave up 5 bases and V 7 bases, and 10 bases lay outside the gene matches. Germline V gene sequence: CDR1 SGHTA, CDR2 FQGNSA. The CDR3 runs 14 residues. The CDR3 loop reads CASNPGGRRDEQYF. The CDR3 DNA reads TGTGCCAGCAACCCGGGAGGGCGTAGGGACGAGCAGTACTTC.

The chain joins TRBV2 to TRBJ2-1; possible D gene TRBD2, 6 bases. The germline gives CDR1 SNHLY, CDR2 FYNNEI. CDR3 length: 15 amino acids. V lost 6 bases and J lost 4, with 16 bases in between. CDR3 sequence: CASRGGSGIYNEQFF. Written as DNA, the CDR3 is TGTGCCAGCAGGGGAGGTAGCGGAATTTACAATGAGCAGTTCTTC.

V gene TRBV7-8 combines with J gene TRBJ2-1; 12 bases agree with TRBD2. The length of the CDR3 is 17 residues. Trimming at V came to 0 bases and at J to 8 bases, leaving 8 bases not matched to a gene. From germline, CDR1 is SGHVS and CDR2 FQNEAQ. CDR3 bases: TGTGCCAGCAGCTTAGCTTCCTGGACTAGCGGGGTCTATGAGCAGTTCTTC. It codes for CASSLASWTSGVYEQFF.

The chain's CDR3 is CASSYPTSGRAHIQYF. In DNA form, the CDR3 reads TGTGCCAGCAGTTACCCGACTAGCGGGAGGGCCCACATTCAGTACTTC. The rearrangement uses TRBV7-2 and TRBJ2-4; TRBD2 matches 14 bases. With V trimmed by 6 bases and J by 8 bases, 9 bases remained unmatched. This CDR3 spans 16 amino acids. CDR1 SGHTA and CDR2 FQGNSA come from the germline V gene.

The J gene is TRBJ2-7, the V gene TRBV4-1; perhaps TRBD2 as D (6 bases). This CDR3 is built from 15 residues. Germline CDR1 is MGHRA and CDR2 is YSYEKL. Trimming took 2 bases from V and 13 from J, leaving 24 bases between them. The CDR3 is CASSQQTDSGTALYF. Here the CDR3 DNA reads TGCGCCAGCAGCCAACAGACCGATTCCGGGACTGCGCTTTACTTC.

The genes are TRBV5-4 and TRBJ2-5; D might be TRBD2 (6 bases). Per germline, CDR1 SGHNT and CDR2 YYREEE (reference sequence). The germline V and J ends were trimmed by 4 bases and 2 bases, with 18 bases remaining between them. The CDR3 runs to 16 residues. CDR3 nucleotides: TGTGCCAGCAGCCGCGGTAGCGGAGACACTCAAGAGACCCAGTACTTC. It yields the protein CASSRGSGDTQETQYF.

V and J are TRBV7-3 and TRBJ2-3, with unresolved D. Per the germline V gene, CDR1 is SGHTA and CDR2 is FQGTGA. V was trimmed by 5 bases and J by 2 bases, leaving 5 bases between them. The CDR3 runs 12 residues. DNA for the CDR3: TGTGCCAGCAGCCTCTACACAGATACGCAGTATTTT. It specifies CASSLYTDTQYF.

V usage is TRBV14 and J usage is TRBJ2-3; 10 bases are shared with TRBD2. V lost 5 bases to trimming and J lost 0 bases; unmatched junction nucleotides: 5. This CDR3 is built from 16 residues. Germline V gives CDR1 SGHDN, CDR2 FVKESK. CDR3 nucleotides: TGTGCCAGCAGCATCCCTAGCGGGGGTAGCACAGATACGCAGTATTTT. It codes for CASSIPSGGSTDTQYF.

In its sample, this clone was seen a few times. CDR3 in amino acids: CASSPGTGVSLFF. The CDR3 nucleotides read TGTGCCAGCAGTCCCGGGACAGGGGTTTCCCTTTTTTTT. The genes are TRBV28 and TRBJ1-4; 10 nucleotides line up with TRBD1. CDR3 size: 13 residues. Per the germline V gene, CDR1 is MDHEN and CDR2 is SYDVKM. The junction had 11 bases not matched to a gene; V was cut back by 5 bases and J by 17 bases.

This chain connects TRBV9 to TRBJ1-6; tentative D call: TRBD1 (6 bases). Germline-derived CDR1 and CDR2 are SGDLS and YYNGEE. Trimming took off 3 bases at V and 0 bases at J, with 7 bases between the two ends. The CDR3 length is 15 residues. CDR3 nucleotides: TGTGCCAGCAGCGCGGACAGCTCCTATAATTCACCCCTCCACTTT. Translating it yields CASSADSSYNSPLHF.

The gene calls are TRBV19 and TRBJ2-7; 8 bases line up with TRBD1. This CDR3 has 11 amino acids. The ends lost 4 bases at V and 9 bases at J; junction bases unmatched: 2. CDR1 LNHDA and CDR2 SQIVND come from the germline V gene (reference sequence). DNA of the CDR3: TGTGCCAGTAGTAGACAGGGGACGCAGTACTTC. As protein: CASSRQGTQYF.

This clone is a singleton in its sample. V usage is TRBV7-3 and J usage is TRBJ2-2, with 8 positions matching TRBD2. The CDR3 spans 14 residues. The V segment lost 4 bases and the J segment 4 bases; nucleotides outside the gene matches: 2. Germline V gene sequence: CDR1 SGHTA, CDR2 FQGTGA. In nucleotides, the CDR3 is TGTGCCAGCAGCTCGGGAGGGGGCACCGGGGAGCTGTTTTTT. Residues: CASSSGGGTGELFF.

V and J are TRBV5-1 and TRBJ2-7; tentatively, D is TRBD2 (6 bases). The CDR3 extends over 14 amino acids. CDR1 and CDR2 from the germline V gene are SGHRS and YFSETQ. Trimming pared 4 bases from V and 2 bases from J, leaving 13 bases between. The CDR3 region has the DNA TGCGCCAGCAGCCCGAGGACTAATCCCTACGAGCAGTACTTC. It translates to CASSPRTNPYEQYF.

DNA of the CDR3: TGTGCCAGCAGTTTTGACAGCCTGAGGCCCCAGCATTTT. Encoded protein: CASSFDSLRPQHF. The V call is TRBV12-3 or TRBV12-4, the J call TRBJ1-5; D may be TRBD1 (5 bases). This CDR3 has 13 residues. With 3 bases removed from V and 9 bases from J, the gap between germline ends came to 12 bases.

This chain links TRBV29-1 with TRBJ2-3, with D perhaps matching TRBD2 (6 bases). The V end lost 7 bases, the J end lost 1 base, and 12 bases lay between the germline ends. The CDR3 contains 13 residues. CDR1 and CDR2 from the germline V gene are SQVTM and ANQGSEA. In DNA, the CDR3 is TGCAGCGCCAAGGGCGGGGGCACAGATACGCAGTATTTT. Translating it yields CSAKGGGTDTQYF.

The chain is built from TRBV28 and TRBJ1-4; 8 nucleotides agree with TRBD1. The CDR3 has 16 residues. Unmatched junction bases numbered 6, after V lost 6 bases and J lost 0 bases. Germline loops: CDR1 MDHEN, CDR2 SYDVKM. The CDR3 sequence: CASRHGQGTTNEKLFF. CDR3 bases: TGTGCCAGCAGACACGGACAGGGAACAACTAATGAAAAACTGTTTTTT.

V and J are TRBV28 and TRBJ1-5; the D gene is possibly TRBD1 (6 bases). Trimming cost V 6 bases and J 1 base, with 7 bases left between them. CDR3 length: 13 residues. Germline CDR1 and CDR2: MDHEN and SYDVKM. The CDR3 loop reads CASRRGSNQPQHF. CDR3 nucleotide sequence: TGTGCCAGCAGGAGGGGGAGCAATCAGCCCCAGCATTTT.